Following are 26 T cell receptor beta chains from one sample sequenced in a study of cytomegalovirus exposure and HLA in healthy donors (dated by TCRdb to the late 2010s). The library was prepared using the immunoSEQ multiplex PCR assay. For the multiplex PCR, a mixture combining 60 forward primers for TCR Vbeta segments and 13 reverse primers for TCR Jbeta segments was used. The table comes from immuneACCESS by way of TCRdb, which keeps in-frame sequences with V and J called. Part of the clones is missing from these tables; in studies checked, under half for an unresolved V gene and the rest for unknown reasons. In all, the sample holds 95,000 to 100,000 clones, and about four fifths of those were seen once. The ten largest clonotypes hold more than 3% of the sample. Source material: PBMCs. These receptors originate from a female donor in good health and CMV-seropositive.

The sample holds one count of this clone. The chain recombines TRBV10-2 with TRBJ2-1, with a tentative D call TRBD1 (6 bases). The CDR3 runs to 16 residues. V dropped 6 bases and J dropped 5 bases, with 20 bases sitting between them. The V gene's germline CDR1 is WSHSY and CDR2 SAAADI. Here the CDR3 reads CASRLNRASPHNEQFF. CDR3 coding DNA: TGCGCCAGCAGGCTAAACAGGGCCTCTCCCCACAATGAGCAGTTCTTC.

The chain carries TRBV28 and TRBJ2-7; no reliable D call. The CDR3 contains 14 residues. V was pared by 2 bases and J by 3 bases, with 11 bases between. The V gene's germline CDR1 is MDHEN and CDR2 SYDVKM. CDR3 sequence: CASSLPAVHYEQYF. The CDR3 coding sequence is TGTGCCAGCAGTTTACCCGCGGTTCACTACGAGCAGTACTTC.

The V call is TRBV4-2, the J call TRBJ1-1, with D possibly matching TRBD1 (5 bases). The CDR3 has 13 amino acids. The V gene's germline CDR1 is LGHNA and CDR2 YNFKEQ. Deletions cut 2 bases from V and 8 bases from J, with 12 bases between. The CDR3 DNA follows: TGTGCCAGCAGCCAAACGTGGGGCGGCGAAGCTTTCTTT. Translating gives CASSQTWGGEAFF.

The chain uses TRBV19 and TRBJ1-1, with a possible D match to TRBD1 (6 bases). Germline V CDR1 and CDR2: LNHDA, SQIVND (reference sequence). The V end lost 3 bases, the J end lost 8 bases, and 10 bases lay between the germline ends. The CDR3 length is 12 residues. The CDR3 protein is CASSMRTVEAFF. The CDR3 nucleotides read TGTGCCAGTAGTATGAGGACAGTAGAAGCTTTCTTT.

The chain uses TRBV5-4 and TRBJ2-1, with 9 bases that match TRBD2. CDR1 SGHNT and CDR2 YYREEE come from the germline V gene (reference sequence). The CDR3 runs to 15 residues. The junction had 1 base not matched to a gene; V was cut back by 0 bases and J by 3 bases. The CDR3 region is CASSLVSGGYNEQFF. The CDR3, as DNA: TGTGCCAGCAGCTTGGTTAGCGGGGGCTACAATGAGCAGTTCTTC.

CDR3 coding DNA: TGCGCCAGCAGCTTGTCGACAAAGATGAACACTGAAGCTTTCTTT. It specifies CASSLSTKMNTEAFF. V usage is TRBV5-1 and J usage is TRBJ1-1; no definite D call. With 1 base removed from V and 0 bases from J, the gap between germline ends came to 10 bases. Looked up from germline, CDR1 is SGHRS and CDR2 is YFSETQ. This CDR3 has 15 amino acids.

This clone was observed a few times. The chain links TRBV2 to TRBJ2-5; D possibly corresponds to TRBD2 (6 bases). The ends were cut back, 4 bases at V and 7 bases at J, with 10 bases in the middle. The CDR3 has 12 amino acids. CDR1 is SNHLY and CDR2 is FYNNEI in the germline V gene. The CDR3: CASSGAGRTQYF. CDR3 DNA: TGTGCCAGCAGTGGGGCGGGGAGGACCCAGTACTTC.

V is TRBV7-6 and J is TRBJ1-4; TRBD1 is a possible D gene (6 bases). The CDR3 length is 14 residues. V lost 1 base and J lost 7, with 10 bases in between. CDR1 and CDR2 from the germline V gene are SGHVS and FNYEAQ. The CDR3 DNA is TGTGCCAGCAGCTTAGACAGGGTTACTGAAAAACTGTTTTTT. This encodes CASSLDRVTEKLFF. The whole variable domain, filled in from reference TRBV7-6 and TRBJ1-4, reads GAGVSQSPRYKVTKRGQDVALRCDPISGHVSLYWYRQALGQGPEFLTYFNYEAQQDKSGLPNDRFSAERPEGSISTLTIQRTEQRDSAMYRCASSLDRVTEKLFFGSGTQLSVL.

The chain uses TRBV23-1 and TRBJ2-1; weak D call: TRBD2 (6 bases). TRBV23-1 is flagged as an ORF with uncertain function. The CDR3 sequence is 16 residues long. V was pared by 4 bases and J by 0 bases, with 13 bases between. CDR3 loop: CASSLRRGSSYNEQFF. The CDR3 DNA follows: TGCGCCAGCAGTCTTAGGCGGGGTAGCTCCTACAATGAGCAGTTCTTC.

The chain links TRBV5-6 to TRBJ1-1; D gene uncertain. Per the germline V gene, CDR1 is SGHDT and CDR2 is YYEEEE. V was trimmed by 3 bases and J by 1 base, leaving 7 bases between them. The CDR3 consists of 13 residues. CDR3 nucleotides: TGTGCCAGCAGCTGGGAGGGGAACACTGAAGCTTTCTTT. The encoded protein is CASSWEGNTEAFF.

The chain has TRBV6-5 and TRBJ2-7; D is unclear. V lost 10 bases and J 2 bases, leaving 15 bases between the germline ends. CDR3 size: 13 residues. Per germline, CDR1 MNHEY and CDR2 SVGAGI. CDR3 in DNA: TGTGCCAACAGCCCACCTTGGCCCTACGAGCAGTACTTC. Its translation is CANSPPWPYEQYF.

This chain uses TRBV4-1 with TRBJ1-2, with a tentative D call TRBD1 (6 bases). Trimming removed 4 bases at V and 5 bases at J, with 14 bases between. Looked up from germline, CDR1 is MGHRA and CDR2 is YSYEKL. The CDR3 has 14 residues. The CDR3 here is CASSLLLGTYGYTF. In DNA form, the CDR3 reads TGCGCCAGCAGCCTTCTGTTGGGGACATATGGCTACACCTTC.

The genes are TRBV28 and TRBJ2-7; maybe TRBD2 (5 bases). The V and J ends lost 3 bases and 5 bases respectively, with 14 bases between them. Germline CDR1 and CDR2: MDHEN and SYDVKM. The CDR3 covers 14 residues. The CDR3 is CASSFSGGSDEQYF. The CDR3 DNA reads as TGTGCCAGCAGTTTCAGCGGCGGTTCTGACGAGCAGTACTTC.

This chain's CDR3 is CASSLGTGLRKLFF. Here the CDR3 DNA reads TGCGCCAGCAGCCTCGGGACAGGGCTACGAAAACTGTTTTTT. The chain combines TRBV5-1 with TRBJ1-4, with 9 bases that match TRBD1. Germline V gene data show CDR1 as SGHRS and CDR2 as YFSETQ. V shed 4 bases and J 10 bases; nucleotides not matched to a gene: 8. The CDR3 has 14 amino acids.

The rearrangement links TRBV6-5 to TRBJ1-6; weak D call: TRBD1 (6 bases). V lost 6 bases and J lost 2, with 11 bases in between. This CDR3 has 15 amino acids. Looked up from germline, CDR1 is MNHEY and CDR2 is SVGAGI. The CDR3 nucleotides are TGTGCCAGCAGACAGGGTAACACCTATAATTCACCCCTCCACTTT. Translating gives CASRQGNTYNSPLHF.

This chain joins TRBV10-3 and TRBJ1-1; 8 nucleotides agree with TRBD1. V trimming: 2 bases; J trimming: 1 base; junction bases outside the gene matches: 0. Looked up from germline, CDR1 is ENHRY and CDR2 is SYGVKD. The CDR3 has 14 residues. The CDR3 coding sequence is TGTGCCATCAGTGAGACAGGGGGGAACACTGAAGCTTTCTTT. The encoded protein is CAISETGGNTEAFF.

This chain uses TRBV28 with TRBJ2-1, with D possibly TRBD1 on 6 matching bases. Germline values: CDR1 MDHEN, CDR2 SYDVKM. V lost 6 bases, J lost 4 bases, and 19 bases lay in between. The CDR3 runs 16 residues. The chain's CDR3 is CASRETPPDRYNEQFF. The CDR3 nucleotides are TGTGCCAGCAGGGAAACCCCCCCGGACAGATACAATGAGCAGTTCTTC.

The chain joins TRBV19 to TRBJ1-1; 8 positions agree with TRBD1. This CDR3 region has 14 residues. The V gene's germline CDR1 is LNHDA and CDR2 SQIVND (reference sequence). The trim removed 0 bases at V and 4 bases at J, leaving 1 base unmatched. CDR3 amino acids: CASSIDRGRTEAFF. In DNA, the CDR3 is TGTGCCAGTAGTATAGACAGGGGGCGCACTGAAGCTTTCTTT.

The chain links TRBV6-1 to TRBJ2-7, with D uncertain. Germline V CDR1 and CDR2: MNHNS, SASEGT. This CDR3 spans 14 amino acids. With 7 bases removed from V and 0 bases from J, the gap between germline ends came to 13 bases. The CDR3 sequence is CASKPESSSYEQYF. In DNA, the CDR3 is TGTGCCAGCAAGCCGGAGTCTAGCTCCTACGAGCAGTACTTC.

The genes are TRBV4-1 and TRBJ2-3; 9 bases match TRBD1. The CDR3 has 13 residues. J gave up 5 bases and V 8 bases, and 5 bases lay outside the gene matches. Germline CDR1 and CDR2: MGHRA and YSYEKL. The DNA of the CDR3 is TGCGCCAGCGGACGACAGGGGGAAGATACGCAGTATTTT. This translates into CASGRQGEDTQYF.

The chain employs TRBV25-1 and TRBJ2-7; 7 nucleotides match TRBD1. Germline V gene lookup returns CDR1 MGHDK and CDR2 SYGVNS. The CDR3 covers 15 residues. The V and J ends lost 6 bases and 6 bases, in that order; junction bases with no gene match: 14. CDR3 protein: CASRDRFGPAGEQYF. CDR3 in DNA: TGTGCCAGCAGGGACAGGTTCGGTCCCGCGGGCGAGCAGTACTTC.

This clone was observed a single time. The rearrangement links TRBV29-1 to TRBJ1-1, with D maybe TRBD1 (5 bases). Germline V gives CDR1 SQVTM, CDR2 ANQGSEA. The CDR3 spans 13 residues. V lost 6 bases and J 4 bases, leaving 15 bases between the germline ends. This CDR3 is CSVSWGVSTEAFF. CDR3 sequence (DNA): TGCAGCGTAAGTTGGGGGGTTTCCACTGAAGCTTTCTTT.

With regard to this clone: Different DNA sequences within this sample yield the same CDR3. This sequence joins TRBV19 and TRBJ1-2; 7 nucleotides line up with TRBD1. The CDR3 is made up of 12 amino acids. Losses at the gene ends were 7 bases for V and 2 bases for J; bases not matched to a gene: 1. CDR1 and CDR2 from the germline V gene are LNHDA and SQIVND (reference sequence). The CDR3 region is CASTTGNYGYTF. In DNA form, the CDR3 reads TGTGCCAGTACGACAGGGAACTATGGCTACACCTTC.

The V gene is TRBV7-9, the J gene TRBJ2-7; no firm D call. The CDR3 is 14 amino acids. Germline CDR1 is SEHNR and CDR2 is FQNEAQ (reference sequence). V lost 5 bases, J lost 3 bases, and 14 bases lay in between. The CDR3 DNA sequence: TGTGCCAGCAGCCCCCCTTGGCAGTTCTACGAGCAGTACTTC. This sequence encodes CASSPPWQFYEQYF.

The chain is built from TRBV11-2 and TRBJ2-1; 12 bases line up with TRBD2. Unmatched junction bases numbered 10, after V lost 5 bases and J lost 8 bases. This CDR3 is built from 16 residues. Per the germline V gene, CDR1 is SGHAT and CDR2 is FQNNGV. Written as DNA, the CDR3 is TGTGCCAGCAGCACCCTAGCGGGGGGGCCTGTGGATGAGCAGTTCTTC. Protein: CASSTLAGGPVDEQFF.

This clone was counted between two and nine times. The chain has TRBV7-2 and TRBJ2-5; TRBD2 matches 12 bases. The end of the DNA fits TRBJ2-7 better, so the J call may be wrong. Germline V gives CDR1 SGHTA, CDR2 FQGNSA. The CDR3 runs 16 residues. The CDR3 is CASSFSTSGRANEQYF. CDR3 bases: TGTGCCAGCAGCTTCTCGACTAGCGGGAGAGCTAACGAGCAGTACTTC.